These 20 T cell receptor beta chains originate from one sample sequenced in a study of T cell changes during pregnancy in multiple sclerosis. TCRdb's table, derived via immunoSEQ multiplex PCR, lists solely in-frame clones and lacks some. The sample records about 44,000 clones, 88% being singletons. The sequences come from CD8+ T cells from peripheral blood mononuclear cells, collected after pregnancy. These TCRs come from a female donor in good health, enrolled as a control in a pregnancy study.

V is TRBV4-1 and J is TRBJ1-1, with a tentative D call TRBD1 (6 bases). The ends were cut back, 3 bases at V and 3 bases at J, with 23 bases in the middle. Germline CDR1 MGHRA, CDR2 YSYEKL. The CDR3 spans 18 residues. DNA of the CDR3: TGCGCCAGCAGCCATCGTAGCACAGGGCAGGCTGAGGACACTGAAGCTTTCTTT. Translation gives CASSHRSTGQAEDTEAFF.

V is TRBV7-9 and J is TRBJ1-1, with D maybe TRBD1 (5 bases). Looked up from germline, CDR1 is SEHNR and CDR2 is FQNEAQ (reference sequence). The V end was cut by 6 bases, the J end by 8 bases, with 10 bases between. This CDR3 is built from 11 residues. In DNA, the CDR3 is TGTGCCAGCAGGGGGGGGGAGGAAGCTTTCTTT. This sequence encodes CASRGGEEAFF.

The gene calls are TRBV27 and TRBJ1-2; D is perhaps TRBD1 (5 bases). The V gene lost 2 bases and the J gene lost 1 base, with 5 bases spanning the gap. This CDR3 region has 13 residues. Per germline, CDR1 MNHEY and CDR2 SMNVEV (reference sequence). CDR3 sequence: CASSLRGNYGYTF. The DNA for the CDR3 is TGTGCCAGCAGTTTAAGGGGTAACTATGGCTACACCTTC.

In DNA, the CDR3 is TGCAGCGTTGAAGATAGGGGCCCTGGCTACACCTTC. It codes for CSVEDRGPGYTF. V gene TRBV29-1 combines with J gene TRBJ1-2, with TRBD1 as a possible D gene (5 bases). The CDR3 runs 12 residues. CDR1 and CDR2 from the germline V gene are SQVTM and ANQGSEA. Trimming cost V 0 bases and J 7 bases, with 9 bases left between them.

CDR3 in DNA: TGCGCCAGCAGCCAAGGGGGGGGGCAAGAGACCCAGTACTTC. Protein: CASSQGGGQETQYF. This chain joins TRBV4-3 and TRBJ2-5; 7 bases are shared with TRBD2. The CDR3 spans 14 residues. Germline-derived CDR1 and CDR2 are LGHNA and YSLEER. V shed 1 base, J shed 2 bases, and the junction held 1 base outside the gene matches.

The V call is TRBV5-5, the J call TRBJ2-6; a possible D gene is TRBD2 (5 bases). CDR1 is SGHKS, CDR2 YYEKEE, per germline (reference sequence). The CDR3 length is 14 residues. With 4 bases removed from V and 0 bases from J, the gap between germline ends came to 5 bases. The CDR3 loop is CASSGSSGANVLTF. The DNA of the CDR3 is TGTGCCAGCAGCGGGAGCTCTGGGGCCAACGTCCTGACTTTC.

The J gene is TRBJ2-3, the V gene TRBV7-3; D is possibly TRBD2 (6 bases). The CDR3 sequence is 14 residues long. V gave up 6 bases and J gave up 1 base, with 11 bases separating them. Germline CDR1 reads SGHTA; CDR2 reads FQGTGA. The CDR3 region is CASSPREGTDTQYF. The CDR3 nucleotides are TGTGCCAGCAGTCCCAGGGAGGGCACAGATACGCAGTATTTT.

This clone was counted only a few times. A read error may account for a junction end that differs from germline. This chain connects TRBV5-1 to TRBJ2-7; 7 positions agree with TRBD1. The CDR3 is made up of 14 amino acids. In germline, CDR1 is SGHRS, CDR2 YFSETQ. CDR3 coding DNA: TGTGCCAGCAGCTTGTATGGGACAGACTACGAGCAGTACTTC. Its protein is CASSLYGTDYEQYF.

The chain recombines TRBV19 with TRBJ1-5; TRBD1 matches 7 bases. V trimming: 3 bases; J trimming: 5 bases; junction bases outside the gene matches: 7. Germline V gene sequence: CDR1 LNHDA, CDR2 SQIVND (reference sequence). CDR3 size: 15 residues. DNA for the CDR3: TGTGCCAGTAGTATTCACAGGGGTCAAGATCAGCCCCAGCATTTT. Residues: CASSIHRGQDQPQHF.

V gene TRBV18 combines with J gene TRBJ1-1; 7 bases fit TRBD1. V gave up 0 bases and J gave up 6 bases; unmatched junction bases: 16. Germline CDR1 KGHSH, CDR2 LQKENI. CDR3 size: 18 residues. CDR3 amino acids: CASSPPPGQTVVFSEAFF. CDR3 nucleotide sequence: TGTGCCAGCTCACCACCCCCGGGACAGACTGTAGTATTCTCTGAAGCTTTCTTT.

CDR3 in amino acids: CASSYRVVARTYEQYF. The DNA for the CDR3 is TGTGCCAGCAGTTACCGGGTCGTGGCGAGAACCTACGAGCAGTACTTC. The chain combines TRBV6-6 with TRBJ2-7; D unclear. Looked up from germline, CDR1 is MNHNY and CDR2 is SVGAGI (reference sequence). The ends were cut back, 2 bases at V and 2 bases at J, with 16 bases in the middle. CDR3 length: 16 residues.

This chain connects TRBV10-3 to TRBJ1-5; D may be TRBD1 (6 bases). Trimming took 10 bases from V and 0 from J, leaving 13 bases between them. The germline CDR1 and CDR2 sequences are ENHRY and SYGVKD. The CDR3 has 14 residues. This chain's CDR3 is CATGDNYSNQPQHF. The CDR3 DNA reads TGTGCCACAGGGGACAACTATAGCAATCAGCCCCAGCATTTT.

This clone appeared a single time. The chain is built from TRBV6-8 and TRBJ1-1, with D maybe TRBD1 (5 bases). The germline V gene encodes CDR1 MNHGY and CDR2 SAAAGT. V gave up 1 base and J gave up 2 bases, with 8 bases separating them. This CDR3 is built from 14 residues. The CDR3 loop reads CASSYLDINTEAFF. CDR3 nucleotide sequence: TGTGCCAGCAGTTACTTGGACATCAACACTGAAGCTTTCTTT.

V is TRBV5-4 and J is TRBJ1-1, with TRBD1 identical over 9 bases. Germline assignment: CDR1 SGHNT and CDR2 YYREEE (reference sequence). This CDR3 spans 14 amino acids. V shed 6 bases, J shed 7 bases, and the junction held 10 bases outside the gene matches. The CDR3 sequence is CASISDRGDGEAFF. CDR3 coding DNA: TGTGCCAGCATCTCGGACAGGGGTGACGGTGAAGCTTTCTTT. The full variable domain, with the rest looked up from reference TRBV5-4 and TRBJ1-1, is ETGVTQSPTHLIKTRGQQVTLRCSSQSGHNTVSWYQQALGQGPQFIFQYYREEENGRGNFPPRFSGLQFPNYSSELNVNALELDDSALYLCASISDRGDGEAFFGQGTRLTVV.

This clone was seen a single time. The chain combines TRBV7-2 with TRBJ1-5, with TRBD1 identical over 9 bases. This CDR3 comprises 14 residues. V lost 3 bases, J lost 5 bases, and 2 bases stayed unmatched. Germline V lookup: CDR1 SGHTA, CDR2 FQGNSA. CDR3 DNA sequence: TGTGCCAGCAGCTTGACAGGGGGGCATCAGCCCCAGCATTTT. Translated: CASSLTGGHQPQHF.

This clone was seen just once. The chain couples TRBV6-5 to TRBJ1-1; TRBD1 is a possible D gene (6 bases). Trimming stripped 0 bases from V and 9 bases from J, with 11 bases between. The CDR3 extends over 13 amino acids. Germline V gene lookup returns CDR1 MNHEY and CDR2 SVGAGI. The CDR3 coding sequence is TGTGCCAGCAGTTACTCGGGCAGGGGTAAAGCTTTCTTT. This encodes CASSYSGRGKAFF.

In DNA, the CDR3 is TGTGCCAGCAGAACGACAGGGGGGTTGAACACTGAAGCTTTCTTT. It translates to CASRTTGGLNTEAFF. The V and J genes are TRBV7-2 and TRBJ1-1; 9 nucleotides align to TRBD1. The CDR3 runs to 15 residues. Germline values: CDR1 SGHTA, CDR2 FQGNSA. V lost 6 bases to trimming and J lost 0 bases; unmatched junction nucleotides: 5.

This clone was detected ten times or more. The chain combines TRBV7-9 with TRBJ1-2; a weak D match, TRBD1 (5 bases). The CDR3 totals 14 residues. The ends were cut back, 4 bases at V and 4 bases at J, with 13 bases in the middle. Germline CDR1 SEHNR, CDR2 FQNEAQ (reference sequence). CDR3 region: CASSSLDRLYGYTF. The CDR3 bases are TGTGCCAGCAGCTCATTAGACAGACTCTATGGCTACACCTTC.

The chain employs TRBV18 and TRBJ2-7; D is possibly TRBD1 (8 bases). CDR1 and CDR2 from the germline V gene are KGHSH and LQKENI. V was clipped by 4 bases and J by 5 bases, with 21 bases between them. The CDR3 is 16 amino acids. The CDR3 is CASSLPRTGRADEQYF. The DNA for the CDR3 is TGTGCCAGCTCACTTCCTCGGACAGGGAGGGCGGACGAGCAGTACTTC.

V usage is TRBV11-1 and J usage is TRBJ2-5; D gene ambiguous. The germline gives CDR1 SGHAT, CDR2 FQDESV (reference sequence). Trimming cost V 3 bases and J 5 bases, with 13 bases left between them. The CDR3 loop spans 14 amino acids. The DNA of the CDR3 is TGTGCCAGCAGCTTCGCGACTCCTGGGGAGACCCAGTACTTC. Protein sequence: CASSFATPGETQYF.